A single sample gave rise to the 16 T cell receptor beta chains below, sequenced in a study of T cell repertoires in cytomegalovirus infection. Each CDR3 protein gets one entry after TCRdb re-called the reads with MiXCR. The sample carries a few hundred thousand distinct CDR3 sequences, about 40% recorded once. Their cognate antigens are unknown. This specimen was cultured PBMCs, taken from culture after CMV antigen stimulation. The source of these receptors is a human donor in good health (CMV status not recorded). Some clones in this sample may be carry-over from other donors' samples.

There are a few counts of this clonotype. The chain has TRBV7-2 and TRBJ1-1; D may be TRBD1 (5 bases). The germline gives CDR1 SGHTA, CDR2 FQGNSA. The CDR3 runs 15 residues. The V and J ends lost 5 bases and 2 bases respectively, with 15 bases between them. The CDR3 region has the DNA TGTGCCAGCAGCGAAATTCCAGGGTCCAACACTGAAGCTTTCTTT. This codes for CASSEIPGSNTEAFF.

This clonotype was detected only a few times. In DNA form, the CDR3 reads TGTGCCAGCAGTTACAGGACTAGCGGGAGGAATACGCAGTATTTT. Translation gives CASSYRTSGRNTQYF. The V and J genes are TRBV6-2 or TRBV6-3 and TRBJ2-3, with 14 bases fitting TRBD2. Trimming at V came to 2 bases and at J to 7 bases, leaving 2 bases not matched to a gene. The CDR3 has 15 residues. Per the germline V gene, CDR1 is MNHEY and CDR2 is SVGEGT.

The J gene is TRBJ1-2, the V gene TRBV5-1; D remains ambiguous. V shed 4 bases and J shed 4 bases, with 11 bases lying between them. Germline CDR1 is SGHRS and CDR2 is YFSETQ. The CDR3 covers 13 residues. The CDR3 is CASSATWSYGYTF. The CDR3 nucleotides read TGCGCCAGCAGCGCGACTTGGAGCTATGGCTACACCTTC.

V usage is TRBV19 and J usage is TRBJ1-1, with 8 bases fitting TRBD1. Germline CDR1 and CDR2: LNHDA and SQIVND (reference sequence). The CDR3 spans 15 residues. Losses at the gene ends were 6 bases for V and 6 bases for J; bases not matched to a gene: 12. The CDR3 protein is CASSPLGQEASEAFF. CDR3 DNA: TGTGCCAGTAGCCCATTGGGACAGGAGGCGTCTGAAGCTTTCTTT.

The rearrangement joins TRBV7-2 to TRBJ2-7; 9 bases are shared with TRBD2. Trimming took 2 bases from V and 6 from J; bases not matched to a gene: 14. The CDR3 is 17 residues long. Germline-derived CDR1 and CDR2 are SGHTA and FQGNSA. CDR3 nucleotide sequence: TGTGCCAGCAGCTTACGGGGTAGCGGGGGCGCGGTGGGCGAGCAGTACTTC. Translation gives CASSLRGSGGAVGEQYF.

This chain connects TRBV7-9 to TRBJ1-4; 8 nucleotides line up with TRBD1. The V and J ends lost 5 bases and 4 bases, in that order; junction bases with no gene match: 9. The CDR3 loop spans 16 amino acids. Germline loops: CDR1 SEHNR, CDR2 FQNEAQ (reference sequence). The CDR3 DNA sequence: TGTGCCAGCAGCGTAGTTGGGACAGGAAATAATGAAAAACTGTTTTTT. This codes for CASSVVGTGNNEKLFF.

This chain connects TRBV24-1 to TRBJ2-5, with TRBD1 as a possible D gene (6 bases). V lost 4 bases and J lost 1, with 12 bases in between. This CDR3 has 15 residues. Germline V lookup: CDR1 KGHDR, CDR2 SFDVKD. The CDR3: CATSDPNRAQETQYF. Written as DNA, the CDR3 is TGTGCCACCAGTGACCCGAACAGGGCCCAAGAGACCCAGTACTTC.

This chain joins TRBV4-1 and TRBJ2-3, with no clear D. Germline lookup yields CDR1 MGHRA and CDR2 YSYEKL. The CDR3 is 14 residues long. Trimming pared 3 bases from V and 6 bases from J, leaving 13 bases between. In DNA form, the CDR3 reads TGCGCCAGCAGCCAGGAAAGTATTGGGGATACGCAGTATTTT. Residues: CASSQESIGDTQYF.

This clonotype was detected only once. The chain recombines TRBV7-7 with TRBJ2-1; TRBD2 matches at 9 bases. The CDR3 has 15 residues. V lost 5 bases to trimming and J lost 6 bases; unmatched junction nucleotides: 8. CDR1 is SSHAT and CDR2 is FNYEAQ in the germline V gene (reference sequence). The CDR3 nucleotides read TGTGCCAGCAGCCCGGGACTAGCAGCCCTCAATGAGCAGTTCTTC. Amino acids: CASSPGLAALNEQFF. Combining the CDR3 with reference TRBV7-7 and TRBJ2-1 gives the whole variable domain GAGVSQSPRYKVTKRGQDVTLRCDPISSHATLYWYQQALGQGPEFLTYFNYEAQPDKSGLPSDRFSAERPEGSISTLTIQRTEQRDSAMYRCASSPGLAALNEQFFGPGTRLTVL.

In its sample, this clonotype was seen a few times. This chain uses TRBV12-3 or TRBV12-4 with TRBJ2-2, with TRBD1 matching over 7 bases. The CDR3 runs to 17 residues. The trim removed 5 bases at V and 4 bases at J, leaving 13 bases unmatched. CDR3 in DNA: TGTGCCAGCAGTCCGGCCCAGACAGGGTTCGGCACCGGGGAGCTGTTTTTT. Translated, it gives CASSPAQTGFGTGELFF.

The J gene is TRBJ1-1, the V gene TRBV7-2; D is ambiguous. The CDR3 has 13 amino acids. Between the trimmed V and J ends, which lost 0 bases and 8 bases, there was a span of 10 bases. Germline assignment: CDR1 SGHTA and CDR2 FQGNSA. CDR3 bases: TGTGCCAGCAGCTTAGCAATTCAAGGGGAAGCTTTCTTT. Its translation: CASSLAIQGEAFF.

V gene TRBV12-3 or TRBV12-4 combines with J gene TRBJ2-1; perhaps D is TRBD1 or TRBD2 (5 bases each). The ends were cut back, 6 bases at V and 0 bases at J, with 15 bases in the middle. The CDR3 loop spans 16 amino acids. The CDR3 nucleotides read TGTGCCAGCAGAGGGGACCGCCCGTTCTCCTACAATGAGCAGTTCTTC. Translated, it gives CASRGDRPFSYNEQFF.

This clonotype has more than one count but fewer than ten. The chain joins TRBV7-9 to TRBJ2-1, with D possibly TRBD2 on 5 matching bases. Trimming left V 4 bases short and J 12 bases short, with 25 bases between. In germline, CDR1 is SEHNR, CDR2 FQNEAQ (reference sequence). The CDR3 covers 16 residues. CDR3 protein: CASSSRLNATRDGQFF. CDR3 bases: TGTGCCAGCAGCTCCCGACTCAACGCTACACGGGATGGGCAGTTCTTC.

The chain is built from TRBV7-2 and TRBJ2-1, with 9 nucleotides matching TRBD2. The germline gives CDR1 SGHTA, CDR2 FQGNSA. V lost 4 bases and J lost 6; bases outside the gene matches: 10. The CDR3 consists of 16 residues. CDR3 coding DNA: TGTGCCAGCAGCTCTCGACCGGGACTAGCAGGCAATGAGCAGTTCTTC. Protein sequence: CASSSRPGLAGNEQFF.

This clonotype was counted ten times or more. This chain links TRBV12-3 or TRBV12-4 with TRBJ2-3; TRBD2 aligns across 15 bases. The CDR3 contains 19 residues. The V and J ends lost 5 bases and 0 bases, in that order; junction bases with no gene match: 9. As DNA, the CDR3 is TGTGCCAGCAGTCTCGGGACTAGCGGGGGGCACCCTAGCACAGATACGCAGTATTTT. Translating it yields CASSLGTSGGHPSTDTQYF.

The J gene is TRBJ2-6, the V gene TRBV7-2; a possible D gene is TRBD1 (5 bases). This CDR3 has 17 amino acids. V lost 2 bases to trimming and J lost 0 bases, with 11 bases between them. The germline V gene has CDR1 SGHTA and CDR2 FQGNSA. CDR3 coding DNA: TGTGCCAGCAGCTTAAGGGGCAGTAGCTCTGGGGCCAACGTCCTGACTTTC. Translated: CASSLRGSSSGANVLTF. The variable domain in full, completed from reference TRBV7-2 and TRBJ2-6, reads GAGVSQSPSNKVTEKGKDVELRCDPISGHTALYWYRQSLGQGLEFLIYFQGNSAPDKSGLPSDRFSAERTGGSVSTLTIQRTQQEDSAVYLCASSLRGSSSGANVLTFGAGSRLTVL.